This TCR beta chain was documented in a study of shared T cell receptors in the human thymus. The CDR3 runs to 13 residues. CDR1 SGHVS and CDR2 FQNEAQ come from the germline V gene. Points on this clone: At one boundary the junction diverges from the germline segment, which might be a read error.

The table came from immunoSEQ multiplex PCR; TCRdb's copy has only in-frame clones and leaves some out. The sample holds under 700,000 clones, around 82% seen once. The data also belong to a second study, concerning human thymus T cells. That paper adds: Healthy Finnish infants having corrective surgery for congenital heart defects served as donors. Resections that were taken during corrective heart surgery supplied the thymus tissue. Thymic and blood repertoires showed apparently biased V and J gene usage. Thymic repertoires overlap heavily among unrelated individuals, related research has reported.

The V and J genes are TRBV7-8 and TRBJ2-7, with D unresolved. Sequencing was performed on thymocytes. The receptor comes from a boy less than two years old with a congenital heart defect. The CDR3 DNA follows: TGTGCCAGCAGCTTCGATTTATCCTACGGGCAGTACTTC. Its protein is CASSFDLSYGQYF. The full variable domain, rest sourced from reference TRBV7-8 and TRBJ2-7, is GAGVSQSPRYKVAKRGQDVALRCDPISGHVSLFWYQQALGQGPEFLTYFQNEAQLDKSGLPSDRFFAERPEGSVSTLKIQRTQQEDSAVYLCASSFDLSYGQYFGPGTRLTVT.